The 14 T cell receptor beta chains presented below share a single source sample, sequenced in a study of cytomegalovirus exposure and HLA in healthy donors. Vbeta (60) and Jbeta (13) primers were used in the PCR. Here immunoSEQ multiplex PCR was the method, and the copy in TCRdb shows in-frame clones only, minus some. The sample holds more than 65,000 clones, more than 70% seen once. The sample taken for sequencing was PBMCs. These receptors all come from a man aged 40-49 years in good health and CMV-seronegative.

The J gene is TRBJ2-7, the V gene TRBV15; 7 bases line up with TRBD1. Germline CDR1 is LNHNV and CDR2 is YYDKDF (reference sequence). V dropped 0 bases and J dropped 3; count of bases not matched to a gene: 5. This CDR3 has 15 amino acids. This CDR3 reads CATSREAGGYYEQYF. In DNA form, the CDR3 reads TGTGCCACCAGCAGAGAGGCAGGGGGTTACTACGAGCAGTACTTC.

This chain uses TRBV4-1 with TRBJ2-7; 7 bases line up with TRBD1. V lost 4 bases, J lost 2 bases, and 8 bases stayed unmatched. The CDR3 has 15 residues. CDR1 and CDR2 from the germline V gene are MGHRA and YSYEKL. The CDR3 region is CASSPLPGQTYEQYF. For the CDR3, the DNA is TGCGCCAGCAGCCCTCTACCGGGACAGACCTACGAGCAGTACTTC.

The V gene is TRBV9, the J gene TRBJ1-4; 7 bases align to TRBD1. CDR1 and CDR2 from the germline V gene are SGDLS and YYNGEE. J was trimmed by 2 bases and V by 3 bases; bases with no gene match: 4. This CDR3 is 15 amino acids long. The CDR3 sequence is CASSAGGLTNEKLFF. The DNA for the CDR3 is TGTGCCAGCAGCGCAGGGGGGCTCACTAATGAAAAACTGTTTTTT.

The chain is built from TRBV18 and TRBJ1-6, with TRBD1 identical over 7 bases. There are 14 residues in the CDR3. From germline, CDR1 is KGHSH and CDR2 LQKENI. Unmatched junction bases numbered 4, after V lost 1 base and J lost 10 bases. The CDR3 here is CASSPQGARSPLHF. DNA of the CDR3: TGTGCCAGCTCACCACAGGGGGCAAGATCACCCCTCCACTTT.

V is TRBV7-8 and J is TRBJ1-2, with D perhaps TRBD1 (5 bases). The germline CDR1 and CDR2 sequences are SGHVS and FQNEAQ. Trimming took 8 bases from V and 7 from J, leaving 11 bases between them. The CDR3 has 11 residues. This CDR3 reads CASGLGGGYTF. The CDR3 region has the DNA TGTGCCAGCGGCCTGGGGGGTGGCTACACCTTC.

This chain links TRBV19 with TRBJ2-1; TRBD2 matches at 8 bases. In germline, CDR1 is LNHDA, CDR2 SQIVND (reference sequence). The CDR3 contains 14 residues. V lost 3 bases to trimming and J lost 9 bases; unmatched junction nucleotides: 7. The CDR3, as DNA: TGTGCCAGTAGTATGCGGACTAGCATTCTTGAGCAGTTCTTC. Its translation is CASSMRTSILEQFF. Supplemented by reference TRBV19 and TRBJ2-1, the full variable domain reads DGGITQSPKYLFRKEGQNVTLSCEQNLNHDAMYWYRQDPGQGLRLIYYSQIVNDFQKGDIAEGYSVSREKKESFPLTVTSAQKNPTAFYLCASSMRTSILEQFFGPGTRLTVL.

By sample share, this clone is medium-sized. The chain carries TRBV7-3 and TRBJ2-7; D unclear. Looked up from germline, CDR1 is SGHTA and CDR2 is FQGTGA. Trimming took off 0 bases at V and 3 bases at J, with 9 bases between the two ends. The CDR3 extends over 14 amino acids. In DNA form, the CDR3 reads TGTGCCAGCAGCTTAACCGCACGCGACTACGAGCAGTACTTC. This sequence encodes CASSLTARDYEQYF.

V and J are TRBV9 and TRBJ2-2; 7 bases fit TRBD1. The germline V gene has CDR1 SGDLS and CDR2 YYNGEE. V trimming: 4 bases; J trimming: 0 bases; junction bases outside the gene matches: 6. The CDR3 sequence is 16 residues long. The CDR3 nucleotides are TGTGCCAGCAGCCCGTGGACAGGAACGAACACCGGGGAGCTGTTTTTT. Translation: CASSPWTGTNTGELFF. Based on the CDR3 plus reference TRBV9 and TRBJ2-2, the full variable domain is DSGVTQTPKHLITATGQRVTLRCSPRSGDLSVYWYQQSLDQGLQFLIQYYNGEERAKGNILERFSAQQFPDLHSELNLSSLELGDSALYFCASSPWTGTNTGELFFGEGSRLTVL.

This CDR3 is CASSLRDRTYNEQFF. The CDR3 nucleotides read TGTGCCAGCAGCTTAAGGGACAGGACCTACAATGAGCAGTTCTTC. The V call is TRBV7-2, the J call TRBJ2-1; 8 nucleotides align to TRBD1. CDR1 is SGHTA, CDR2 FQGNSA, per germline. After removal of 2 bases from V and 2 bases from J, the junction contained 2 bases not matched to a gene. The CDR3 spans 15 residues.

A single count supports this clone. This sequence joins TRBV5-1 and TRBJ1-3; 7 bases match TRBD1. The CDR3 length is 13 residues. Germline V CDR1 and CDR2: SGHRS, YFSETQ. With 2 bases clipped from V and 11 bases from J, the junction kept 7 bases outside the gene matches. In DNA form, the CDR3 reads TGCGCCAGCAGCTTAGAGACAGGGATCGCCATATATTTT. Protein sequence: CASSLETGIAIYF.

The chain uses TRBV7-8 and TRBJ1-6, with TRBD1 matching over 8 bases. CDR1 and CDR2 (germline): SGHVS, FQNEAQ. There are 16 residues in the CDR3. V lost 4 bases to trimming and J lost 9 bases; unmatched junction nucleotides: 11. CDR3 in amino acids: CASSSGQGFSSSPLHF. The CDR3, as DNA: TGTGCCAGCAGCTCAGGACAGGGTTTCTCTAGTTCACCCCTCCACTTT. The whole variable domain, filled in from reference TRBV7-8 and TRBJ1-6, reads GAGVSQSPRYKVAKRGQDVALRCDPISGHVSLFWYQQALGQGPEFLTYFQNEAQLDKSGLPSDRFFAERPEGSVSTLKIQRTQQEDSAVYLCASSSGQGFSSSPLHFGNGTRLTVT.

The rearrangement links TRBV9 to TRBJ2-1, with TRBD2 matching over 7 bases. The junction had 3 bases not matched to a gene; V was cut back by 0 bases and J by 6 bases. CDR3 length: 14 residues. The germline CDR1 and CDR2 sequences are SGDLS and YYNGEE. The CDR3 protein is CASSVGVAGNEQFF. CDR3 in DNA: TGTGCCAGCAGCGTAGGGGTAGCGGGCAATGAGCAGTTCTTC.

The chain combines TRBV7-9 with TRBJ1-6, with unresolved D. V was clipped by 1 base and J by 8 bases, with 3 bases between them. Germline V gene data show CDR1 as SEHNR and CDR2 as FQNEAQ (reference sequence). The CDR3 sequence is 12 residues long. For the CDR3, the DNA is TGTGCCAGCAGCTTAGGCGATTCACCCCTCCACTTT. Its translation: CASSLGDSPLHF.

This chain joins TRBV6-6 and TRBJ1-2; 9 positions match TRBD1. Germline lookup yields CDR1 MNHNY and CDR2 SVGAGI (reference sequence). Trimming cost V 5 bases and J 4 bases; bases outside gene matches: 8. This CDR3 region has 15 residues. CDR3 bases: TGTGCCAGCAGTCTACGGGGACAGGGTGTCTATGGCTACACCTTC. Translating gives CASSLRGQGVYGYTF.